These T cell receptor beta chains were read from a single sample in a study of cytomegalovirus exposure and HLA in healthy donors. Profiling relied on immunoSEQ multiplex PCR, and the TCRdb table lists in-frame clones only, not all of them. This table has 250,000 to 350,000 clones, about nine tenths appearing once. Sequenced: PBMCs. The receptor set was obtained from a woman in her twenties or thirties in good health and CMV-seropositive. Both conserved end residues are part of each CDR3. D genes are given only for firm matches. Clone size is given for some rows only: seen once, a few or many times, or a class if the clone is expanded.

d_gene,j_gene,abundance,v_gene,CDR3nt,CDR3aa
NA,TRBJ2-3,NA,TRBV6-5,TGTGCCAGCAGCGCAAATGGGGGAGATACGCAGTATTTT,CASSANGGDTQYF
NA,TRBJ2-3,NA,TRBV30,TGTGCCTGGAGTTCCGGGCCGCGCACAGATACGCAGTATTTT,CAWSSGPRTDTQYF
NA,TRBJ1-5,NA,TRBV27,TGTGCCAGCAGTGGAAGGGGTTACGATCAGCCCCAGCATTTT,CASSGRGYDQPQHF
NA,TRBJ2-7,few,TRBV28,TGTGCCAGCAGCCCTGTGTTCTCCGAGCAGTACTTC,CASSPVFSEQYF
TRBD2,TRBJ2-1,NA,TRBV7-2,TGTGCCAGCAGCTTAGGGCCAGCGGGGGGGCTGTATGAGCAGTTCTTC,CASSLGPAGGLYEQFF
NA,TRBJ2-3,NA,TRBV9,TGTGCCAGCAGCGTAGTTGGTGCGGATACGCAGTATTTT,CASSVVGADTQYF
TRBD1,TRBJ1-5,NA,TRBV28,TGTGCCAGCAGCAGTCCCGGGACAGGAAATAGCAATCAGCCCCAGCATTTT,CASSSPGTGNSNQPQHF
TRBD2,TRBJ2-7,NA,TRBV15,TGTGCCACCAGCAGAGGGACTAGAGACTACGAGCAGTACTTC,CATSRGTRDYEQYF
NA,TRBJ1-1,NA,TRBV4-3,TGCGCCAGCAGCCAAGATTCCAGGGGCCAGACTGAAGCTTTCTTT,CASSQDSRGQTEAFF
TRBD2,TRBJ2-3,NA,TRBV7-3,TGTGCCAGCAGCGAGACTAGCAGTTTGGCAGATACGCAGTATTTT,CASSETSSLADTQYF
NA,TRBJ2-5,NA,TRBV4-2,TGTGCCAGCAGCCAAATGGCGGAGGGGACCCAGTACTTC,CASSQMAEGTQYF
TRBD2,TRBJ2-7,NA,TRBV27,TGTGCCAGCACTGATAGCGGGAGCCCTCGCGAGCAGTACTTC,CASTDSGSPREQYF
NA,TRBJ2-2,NA,TRBV25-1,TGTGCCAGCAGGGACTGGAACACCGGGGAGCTGTTTTTT,CASRDWNTGELFF
NA,TRBJ1-2,NA,TRBV27,TGTGCCAGCAGTCCTTTCTTTGGAGCTGGCTACACCTTC,CASSPFFGAGYTF
NA,TRBJ2-3,NA,TRBV9,TGTGCCAGCAGCCCCCTAGCCACCCGACCCTACACAGATACGCAGTATTTT,CASSPLATRPYTDTQYF
NA,TRBJ2-7,few,TRBV29-1,TGCAGCGTTGAAGTATACGGGGACAAGAGCTCCTACGAGCAGTACTTC,CSVEVYGDKSSYEQYF
NA,TRBJ2-7,NA,TRBV14,TGTGCCAGCAGCCACCCACAGGGAAGTAGGGCCTACGAGCAGTACTTC,CASSHPQGSRAYEQYF
NA,TRBJ1-1,NA,TRBV6-5,TGTGCCAGCAGTTACACCCCGCGCGGAAACACTGAAGCTTTCTTT,CASSYTPRGNTEAFF
NA,TRBJ1-2,NA,TRBV7-2,TGTGCCAGCAGCTTTGGGGGTGGGAGCCCTTATGACTACACCTTC,CASSFGGGSPYDYTF
NA,TRBJ2-7,NA,TRBV18,TGTGCCAGCTCACCAGGTTTCGACGGTAGCTCCTACGAGCAGTACTTC,CASSPGFDGSSYEQYF